This T cell receptor beta chain comes out of a study of siplizumab effects on memory and regulatory T cells. The CDR3 runs to 15 residues. Trimming removed 9 bases at V and 0 bases at J, with 12 bases between. Germline V gene lookup returns CDR1 LNHDA and CDR2 SQIVND (reference sequence). The assay was immunoSEQ multiplex PCR, and TCRdb's table has in-frame clones only and misses some. The sample contains around 100,000 clones, 94% of which appear only once. This receptor was taken from a human donor in good health. The sequenced material came from Tregs sorted from blood. V and J are TRBV19 and TRBJ2-6; D unresolved. The CDR3 sequence: CASQYPPSGANVLTF. In DNA form, the CDR3 reads TGTGCCAGCCAGTACCCCCCCTCTGGGGCCAACGTCCTGACTTTC.